Shown below are 24 T cell receptor beta chains from a single sample sequenced in a study of blood T cells in healthy people across ages. PCR was performed a second time for about 6 to 12 cycles using a sample-barcoded 5' primer and a J-beta primer mix. Each CDR3 protein gets one entry after TCRdb re-called the 5' RACE reads with MiXCR. This table has around 1,700,000 distinct CDR3 sequences, over 25% appearing once. Input material: blood. The receptors come from a woman aged 25 to 39 in good health.

The gene calls are TRBV7-9 and TRBJ1-1; D is unclear. CDR3 length: 15 residues. Trimming cost V 6 bases and J 1 base, with 15 bases left between them. The germline V gene has CDR1 SEHNR and CDR2 FQNEAQ (reference sequence). CDR3 nucleotides: TGTGCCAGCAGTATTGGAGTCCGGACGAACACTGAAGCTTTCTTT. Its protein is CASSIGVRTNTEAFF.

Written as DNA, the CDR3 is TGCAGTGCTAGGGCGGGAGACTGGGAGACCCAGTACTTC. It encodes CSARAGDWETQYF. The chain uses TRBV20-1 and TRBJ2-5; 7 bases match TRBD2. Germline V gene lookup returns CDR1 DFQATT and CDR2 SNEGSKA (reference sequence). Trimming cost V 3 bases and J 5 bases; bases outside gene matches: 6. The CDR3 runs to 13 residues.

This rearrangement joins TRBV5-1 to TRBJ2-3, with 8 bases that match TRBD2. Per the germline V gene, CDR1 is SGHRS and CDR2 is YFSETQ. The CDR3 is made up of 15 amino acids. V lost 4 bases to trimming and J lost 8 bases; unmatched junction nucleotides: 12. In nucleotides, the CDR3 is TGCGCCAGCAGCCCACCAGCGAGCGGGGGAGGTACGCAGTATTTT. This gives the protein CASSPPASGGGTQYF.

This clonotype turned up a few times. The CDR3 spells CASSSGGSNTEAFF. CDR3 sequence (DNA): TGTGCCAGCAGCTCTGGGGGCTCGAACACTGAAGCTTTCTTT. This chain links TRBV6-5 with TRBJ1-1; a possible D gene is TRBD1 (6 bases). Trimming stripped 6 bases from V and 1 base from J, with 12 bases between. Germline CDR1 and CDR2: MNHEY and SVGAGI. The CDR3 sequence is 14 residues long.

Ten or more counts support this clonotype. The CDR3 loop is CASSHREGRSQETQYF. The CDR3, as DNA: TGTGCCAGCAGCCATCGGGAGGGACGGTCCCAAGAGACCCAGTACTTC. The chain joins TRBV7-2 to TRBJ2-5; 8 bases agree with TRBD2. The CDR3 is 16 residues long. Germline V lookup: CDR1 SGHTA, CDR2 FQGNSA. J was trimmed by 1 base and V by 5 bases; bases with no gene match: 9.

This clonotype was detected a few times. The V and J genes are TRBV7-2 and TRBJ1-4; maybe TRBD1 (6 bases). The CDR3 loop spans 14 amino acids. Deletions cut 4 bases from V and 4 bases from J, with 10 bases between. Germline V lookup: CDR1 SGHTA, CDR2 FQGNSA. The CDR3 nucleotides read TGTGCCAGCAGCTCAGGACAGTTTAATGAAAAACTGTTTTTT. Protein sequence: CASSSGQFNEKLFF. The full variable domain, its missing parts supplied by reference TRBV7-2 and TRBJ1-4, is GAGVSQSPSNKVTEKGKDVELRCDPISGHTALYWYRQSLGQGLEFLIYFQGNSAPDKSGLPSDRFSAERTGGSVSTLTIQRTQQEDSAVYLCASSSGQFNEKLFFGSGTQLSVL.

This clonotype has just a few counts. V gene TRBV3-1 combines with J gene TRBJ2-7; 7 bases are shared with TRBD1. The CDR3 extends over 15 amino acids. The germline gives CDR1 LGHDT, CDR2 YNNKEL (reference sequence). With V trimmed by 0 bases and J by 0 bases, 2 bases remained unmatched. The CDR3 nucleotides are TGTGCCAGCAGCCAAGAAGGGGGCGGCTCCTACGAGCAGTACTTC. Residues: CASSQEGGGSYEQYF.

This clonotype has more than one count but fewer than ten. The chain employs TRBV3-1 and TRBJ2-7; a possible D gene is TRBD2 (7 bases). Germline CDR1 is LGHDT and CDR2 is YNNKEL (reference sequence). There are 16 residues in the CDR3. V lost 2 bases to trimming and J lost 2 bases, with 16 bases between them. The CDR3 is CASSQRGALTTYEQYF. The CDR3 DNA reads as TGTGCCAGCAGCCAACGGGGGGCCCTAACAACCTACGAGCAGTACTTC.

This clonotype was picked up many times. This rearrangement joins TRBV7-9 to TRBJ1-2; D not certain. There are 13 residues in the CDR3. V lost 2 bases and J lost 8, with 12 bases in between. In germline, CDR1 is SEHNR, CDR2 FQNEAQ (reference sequence). The CDR3 spells CASSLSRGWGYTF. The CDR3 region has the DNA TGTGCCAGCAGCTTATCTCGCGGCTGGGGCTACACCTTC.

This clonotype occurred many times. The chain is built from TRBV7-2 and TRBJ2-7; possibly TRBD2 for D (6 bases). This CDR3 is 15 amino acids long. CDR1 is SGHTA and CDR2 is FQGNSA in the germline V gene. V dropped 2 bases and J dropped 2 bases, with 13 bases sitting between them. The CDR3: CASSLYGRGAYEQYF. The CDR3 DNA sequence: TGTGCCAGCAGCTTATACGGGAGAGGGGCCTACGAGCAGTACTTC.

This clonotype has just a few counts. This chain links TRBV20-1 with TRBJ1-5; 9 bases match TRBD1. Germline-derived CDR1 and CDR2 are DFQATT and SNEGSKA (reference sequence). With 6 bases clipped from V and 2 bases from J, the junction kept 11 bases outside the gene matches. The length of the CDR3 is 16 residues. The CDR3 nucleotides read TGCAGTGCATCCGGGACAGGGACCGTCGGCAATCAGCCCCAGCATTTT. Its translation is CSASGTGTVGNQPQHF.

This clonotype was recorded many times. The chain employs TRBV20-1 and TRBJ2-5; possibly TRBD1 or TRBD2 for D (5 bases each). Per the germline V gene, CDR1 is DFQATT and CDR2 is SNEGSKA (reference sequence). This CDR3 comprises 14 residues. V shed 0 bases and J shed 3 bases, with 11 bases lying between them. This CDR3 reads CSARDSWGKETQYF. CDR3 bases: TGCAGTGCTAGAGATTCGTGGGGGAAAGAGACCCAGTACTTC.

As for this clonotype: One junction end disagrees with the germline gene, perhaps due to a read error. The genes are TRBV6-6 and TRBJ2-7; D is perhaps TRBD1 or TRBD2 (5 bases each). Germline lookup yields CDR1 MNHNY and CDR2 SVGAGI (reference sequence). The CDR3 extends over 15 amino acids. The CDR3 DNA sequence: TGTGCCGGCAGTCAGCCCCGGGACGGGACGAATGTGCAGTACTTC. Translating it yields CAGSQPRDGTNVQYF.

This clonotype has ten or more counts. The V gene is TRBV7-2, the J gene TRBJ2-7, with 7 bases lining up with TRBD1. Germline loops: CDR1 SGHTA, CDR2 FQGNSA. V gave up 5 bases and J gave up 0 bases; unmatched junction bases: 7. CDR3 length: 15 amino acids. The CDR3 here is CASSPTRQGSYEQYF. In nucleotides, the CDR3 is TGTGCCAGCAGCCCCACCAGACAGGGCTCCTACGAGCAGTACTTC.

A few counts support this clonotype. CDR3 DNA sequence: TGCGCCAGCAAGAGGACAGGGGGCACAGATACGCAGTATTTT. Translation gives CASKRTGGTDTQYF. This sequence joins TRBV10-2 and TRBJ2-3; 9 bases line up with TRBD1. There are 14 residues in the CDR3. Trimming took 7 bases from V and 1 from J; bases not matched to a gene: 3. The V gene's germline CDR1 is WSHSY and CDR2 SAAADI.

This clonotype came up many times. The chain links TRBV20-1 to TRBJ2-4; D gene unclear. V dropped 5 bases and J dropped 6 bases, with 14 bases sitting between them. The CDR3 length is 13 residues. Germline CDR1 reads DFQATT; CDR2 reads SNEGSKA (reference sequence). In DNA, the CDR3 is TGCAGTGCTGTTAGGACGGAGACAAACATTCAGTACTTC. This sequence encodes CSAVRTETNIQYF.

As for this clonotype: One junction end disagrees with the germline gene, perhaps due to a read error. The genes are TRBV7-2 and TRBJ1-1; a weak D match, TRBD1 (6 bases). CDR3 length equals 14 residues. CDR1 and CDR2 (germline): SGHTA, FQGNSA. CDR3 sequence reads: CSSSLRAQGTEAFF. CDR3 DNA sequence: TGTTCCAGCAGCTTGAGGGCACAGGGAACTGAAGCTTTCTTT. Variable domain in full (rest from reference TRBV7-2 and TRBJ1-1): GAGVSQSPSNKVTEKGKDVELRCDPISGHTALYWYRQSLGQGLEFLIYFQGNSAPDKSGLPSDRFSAERTGGSVSTLTIQRTQQEDSAVYLCSSSLRAQGTEAFFGQGTRLTVV.

This clonotype is a singleton in its sample. This rearrangement joins TRBV20-1 to TRBJ1-5; 9 bases line up with TRBD1. The CDR3 is 17 residues long. Losses at the gene ends were 4 bases for V and 2 bases for J; bases not matched to a gene: 12. CDR1 and CDR2 (germline): DFQATT, SNEGSKA (reference sequence). The CDR3 coding sequence is TGCAGTGCTAAGACACAGGGGGCCGGGTCTCGCAATCAGCCCCAGCATTTT. The encoded protein is CSAKTQGAGSRNQPQHF.

Details on this clonotype: The junction departs from the called germline gene at one end, perhaps through a read error. The chain joins TRBV24-1 to TRBJ1-6; TRBD1 matches at 12 bases. The CDR3 extends over 17 amino acids. Germline CDR1 and CDR2: KGHDR and SFDVKD. The CDR3: CVTSDPPGQGAPSPLHF. CDR3 nucleotides: TGTGTCACCAGTGATCCACCGGGACAGGGGGCGCCTTCACCCCTCCACTTT.

The chain combines TRBV29-1 with TRBJ2-3, with 13 bases matching TRBD2. CDR1 is SQVTM and CDR2 is ANQGSEA in the germline V gene. The trim removed 3 bases at V and 3 bases at J, leaving 3 bases unmatched. The CDR3 is 15 amino acids. CDR3 protein: CSVETSGGPTDTQYF. The CDR3 DNA sequence: TGCAGCGTTGAGACTAGCGGGGGGCCTACAGATACGCAGTATTTT.

The V call is TRBV27, the J call TRBJ2-7; D is possibly TRBD1 (5 bases). Germline CDR1 is MNHEY and CDR2 is SMNVEV (reference sequence). Trimming removed 4 bases at V and 2 bases at J, with 12 bases between. The CDR3 has 14 residues. The CDR3 DNA is TGTGCCAGCAGTTCCCCAACGGACACCTACGAGCAGTACTTC. As protein: CASSSPTDTYEQYF.

This clonotype was seen repeatedly, ten times or more. V is TRBV12-3 or TRBV12-4 and J is TRBJ2-7, with 7 bases lining up with TRBD2. The V segment lost 3 bases and the J segment 7 bases; nucleotides outside the gene matches: 9. This CDR3 is built from 14 residues. CDR3 sequence reads: CASSFWAGEEEQYF. CDR3 nucleotides: TGTGCCAGCAGTTTTTGGGCGGGAGAGGAAGAGCAGTACTTC.

V and J are TRBV6-6 and TRBJ1-1; D unresolved. Germline values: CDR1 MNHNY, CDR2 SVGAGI (reference sequence). CDR3 length: 14 amino acids. V dropped 5 bases and J dropped 5 bases, with 15 bases sitting between them. The CDR3 loop reads CASSEGYQQTEAFF. The CDR3 coding sequence is TGTGCCAGCAGTGAAGGGTACCAACAAACTGAAGCTTTCTTT.

The rearrangement uses TRBV14 and TRBJ2-1; unclear D gene. Germline V lookup: CDR1 SGHDN, CDR2 FVKESK. Trimming stripped 1 base from V and 1 base from J, with 8 bases between. The CDR3 consists of 15 residues. The CDR3 DNA reads as TGTGCCAGCAGCCAAGGGCGAGATTCCTACAATGAGCAGTTCTTC. This translates into CASSQGRDSYNEQFF.